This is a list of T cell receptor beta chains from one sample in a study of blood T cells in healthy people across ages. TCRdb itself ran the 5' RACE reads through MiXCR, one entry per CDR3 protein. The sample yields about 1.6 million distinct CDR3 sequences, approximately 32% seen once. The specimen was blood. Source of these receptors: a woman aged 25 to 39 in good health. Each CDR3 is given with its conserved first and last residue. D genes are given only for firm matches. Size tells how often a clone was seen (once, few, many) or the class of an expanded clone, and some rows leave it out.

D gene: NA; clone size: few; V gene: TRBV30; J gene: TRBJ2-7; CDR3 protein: CAWRSSRSSYEQYF; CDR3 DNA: TGTGCCTGGAGATCGTCCAGGAGCTCCTACGAGCAGTACTTC
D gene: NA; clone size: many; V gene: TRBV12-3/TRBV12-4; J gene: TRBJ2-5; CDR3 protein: CASNIRGSEETQYF; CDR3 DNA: TGTGCCAGCAACATTAGGGGCTCTGAAGAGACCCAGTACTTC
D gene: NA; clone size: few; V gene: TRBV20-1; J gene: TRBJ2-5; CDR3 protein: CSASLVGGQETQYF; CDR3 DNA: TGCAGTGCTAGTTTGGTCGGGGGCCAAGAGACCCAGTACTTC
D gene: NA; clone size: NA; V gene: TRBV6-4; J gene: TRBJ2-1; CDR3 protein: CASSDSFRSSYNEQFF; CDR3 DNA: TGTGCCAGCAGTGACTCATTCAGGAGCTCCTACAATGAGCAGTTCTTC
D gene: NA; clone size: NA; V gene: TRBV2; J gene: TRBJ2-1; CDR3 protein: CASRNSGIEQFF; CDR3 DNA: TGTGCCAGCAGAAATTCAGGGATAGAGCAGTTCTTC
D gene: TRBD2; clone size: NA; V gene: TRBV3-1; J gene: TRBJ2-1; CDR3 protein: CASSQGVRLAGNNEQFF; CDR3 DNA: TGTGCCAGCAGCCAAGGTGTTCGTCTAGCGGGGAACAATGAGCAGTTCTTC
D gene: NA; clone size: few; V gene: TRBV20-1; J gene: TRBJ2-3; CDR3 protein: CSARPLRGADTQYF; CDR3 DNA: TGCAGTGCTCGTCCCCTTAGGGGGGCAGATACGCAGTATTTT
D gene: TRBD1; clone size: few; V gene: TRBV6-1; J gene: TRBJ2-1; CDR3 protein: CASYLRQGENNEQFF; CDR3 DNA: TGTGCCAGCTACCTCCGACAGGGGGAGAACAATGAGCAGTTCTTC
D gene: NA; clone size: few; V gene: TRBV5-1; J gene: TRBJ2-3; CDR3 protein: CASSPPLIPEQYF; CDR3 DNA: TGCGCCAGCAGCCCCCCCTTGATACCGGAGCAGTATTTT
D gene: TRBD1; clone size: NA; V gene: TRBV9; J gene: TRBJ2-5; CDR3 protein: CASSSRDRRQETQYF; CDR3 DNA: TGTGCCAGCAGTTCCCGGGACAGGCGACAAGAGACCCAGTACTTC
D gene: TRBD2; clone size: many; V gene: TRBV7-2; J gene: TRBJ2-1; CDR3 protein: CASSAGLATYNEQFF; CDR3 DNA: TGTGCCAGCAGCGCTGGACTAGCGACCTACAATGAGCAGTTCTTC
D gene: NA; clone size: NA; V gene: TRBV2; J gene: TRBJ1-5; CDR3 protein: CASSESETGYSNQPQHF; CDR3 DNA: TGTGCCAGCAGTGAAAGCGAAACAGGGTACAGCAATCAGCCCCAGCATTTT
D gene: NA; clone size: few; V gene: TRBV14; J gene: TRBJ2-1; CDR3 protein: CASSQAGQNYNEQFF; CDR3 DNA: TGTGCCAGCAGCCAAGCCGGACAGAACTACAATGAGCAGTTCTTC
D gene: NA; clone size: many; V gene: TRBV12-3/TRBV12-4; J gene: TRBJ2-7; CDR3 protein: CASSRTEPYEQYF; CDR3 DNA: TGTGCCAGCAGTCGGACGGAACCCTACGAGCAGTACTTC
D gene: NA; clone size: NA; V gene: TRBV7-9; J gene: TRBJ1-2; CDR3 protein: CASSQLRRGNYGYTF; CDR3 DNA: TGTGCCAGCAGTCAACTCCGGCGGGGAAACTATGGCTACACCTTC
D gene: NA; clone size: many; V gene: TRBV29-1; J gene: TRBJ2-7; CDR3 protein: CSVAWGLSYEQYF; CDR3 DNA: TGCAGCGTTGCGTGGGGGCTCAGCTACGAGCAGTACTTC
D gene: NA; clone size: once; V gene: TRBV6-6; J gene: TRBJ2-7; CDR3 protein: CTSSYSGGSYEQYF; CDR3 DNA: TGTACCAGCAGTTACTCGGGCGGGTCTTACGAGCAGTACTTC
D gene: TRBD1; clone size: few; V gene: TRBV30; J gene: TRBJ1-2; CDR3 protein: CAWSFGAGGPHGYTF; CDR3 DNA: TGTGCCTGGAGTTTCGGGGCAGGGGGCCCTCATGGCTACACCTTC
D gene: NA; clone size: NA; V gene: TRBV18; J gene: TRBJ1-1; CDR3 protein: CTSSPGMNTEAFF; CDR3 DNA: TGTACCAGCTCCCCGGGAATGAACACTGAAGCTTTCTTT
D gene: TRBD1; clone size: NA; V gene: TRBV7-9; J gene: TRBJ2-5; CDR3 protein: CASSPGQGARETQYF; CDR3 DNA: TGTGCCAGCAGCCCCGGACAGGGGGCGCGAGAGACCCAGTACTTC
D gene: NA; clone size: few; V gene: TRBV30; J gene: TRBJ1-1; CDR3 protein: CAWSVLGENTEAFF; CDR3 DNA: TGTGCCTGGAGTGTCTTAGGCGAGAACACTGAAGCTTTCTTT
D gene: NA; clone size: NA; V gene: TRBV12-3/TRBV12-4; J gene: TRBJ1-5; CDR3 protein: CASRHGDSNQPQHF; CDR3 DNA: TGTGCCAGCAGACACGGGGATAGCAATCAGCCCCAGCATTTT
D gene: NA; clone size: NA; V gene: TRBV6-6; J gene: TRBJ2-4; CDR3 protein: CASSYRNIESKNIQYF; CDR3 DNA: TGTGCCAGCAGTTACCGCAATATCGAATCCAAAAACATTCAGTACTTC
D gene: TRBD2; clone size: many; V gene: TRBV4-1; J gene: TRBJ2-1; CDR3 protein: CASSQVGLAVNEQFF; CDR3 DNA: TGCGCCAGCAGCCAAGTCGGACTAGCGGTGAATGAGCAGTTCTTC
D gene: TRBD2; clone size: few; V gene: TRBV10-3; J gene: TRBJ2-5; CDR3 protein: CAISESAGGKETQYF; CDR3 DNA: TGTGCCATCAGTGAGTCGGCGGGGGGTAAAGAGACCCAGTACTTC
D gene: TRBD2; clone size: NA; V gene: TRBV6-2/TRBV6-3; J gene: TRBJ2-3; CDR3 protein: CASSYSIERGSTDTQYF; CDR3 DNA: TGTGCCAGCAGCTATTCGATTGAGCGGGGAAGCACAGATACGCAGTATTTT
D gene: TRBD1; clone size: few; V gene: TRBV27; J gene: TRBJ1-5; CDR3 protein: CASSGTGPYQPQHF; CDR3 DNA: TGTGCCAGCAGTGGGACAGGTCCCTATCAGCCCCAGCATTTT